The 5 T cell receptor beta chains reported below all come from one sample, sequenced in a study of cytomegalovirus exposure and HLA in healthy donors (dated by TCRdb to about 2017). The protocol used for the library was the immunoSEQ multiplex PCR assay. The multiplex PCR relied on a mix of 60 forward primers for TCR Vbeta segments and 13 reverse primers for TCR Jbeta segments. The table comes from immuneACCESS by way of TCRdb, which keeps in-frame sequences with V and J called. Part of the clones is missing from these tables; in studies checked, under half for an unresolved V gene and the rest for unknown reasons. The sample profile shows roughly 280,000 clones; under 80% of them were found once. Jointly, the top ten make up 2% to 2.5% of the sample. The specimen sequenced was PBMCs. The source is a female donor in good health and CMV-seronegative.

The CDR3 here is CASSLGGNIQPQHF. DNA of the CDR3: TGTGCCAGCAGTTTAGGAGGGAACATTCAGCCCCAGCATTTT. V usage is TRBV28 and J usage is TRBJ1-5, with D uncertain. V shed 2 bases and J shed 6 bases, with 11 bases lying between them. The germline V gene has CDR1 MDHEN and CDR2 SYDVKM. The CDR3 totals 14 residues.

This clone was recorded once. V gene TRBV25-1 combines with J gene TRBJ2-4, with a possible D match to TRBD1 (6 bases). Germline V lookup: CDR1 MGHDK, CDR2 SYGVNS. CDR3 length: 18 amino acids. Between the trimmed V and J ends, which lost 3 bases and 1 base, there was a span of 19 bases. In nucleotides, the CDR3 is TGTGCCAGCAGTGACCCTACCGACAGGTTCGGTGCCAAAAACATTCAGTACTTC. As protein: CASSDPTDRFGAKNIQYF.

This clone was detected only once. The V gene is TRBV7-9, the J gene TRBJ1-2; a weak D match, TRBD1 (5 bases). Germline assignment: CDR1 SEHNR and CDR2 FQNEAQ (reference sequence). The CDR3 is 16 residues long. Trimming removed 5 bases from V and 2 bases from J, with 18 bases in between. The CDR3 sequence is CASSRAAGGANYGYTF. The CDR3 DNA follows: TGTGCCAGCAGCCGCGCTGCAGGTGGGGCGAACTATGGCTACACCTTC.

The chain joins TRBV19 to TRBJ1-4, with TRBD1 identical over 7 bases. V dropped 1 base and J dropped 7; count of bases not matched to a gene: 6. Looked up from germline, CDR1 is LNHDA and CDR2 is SQIVND (reference sequence). The CDR3 length is 15 residues. This CDR3 is CASSIAGTESEKLFF. CDR3 coding DNA: TGTGCCAGTAGTATAGCTGGGACAGAGAGTGAAAAACTGTTTTTT.

The rearrangement links TRBV7-9 to TRBJ2-2, with a possible D match to TRBD2 (6 bases). V lost 4 bases and J lost 5, with 20 bases in between. CDR1 and CDR2 from the germline V gene are SEHNR and FQNEAQ (reference sequence). This CDR3 has 17 amino acids. In DNA form, the CDR3 reads TGTGCCAGCAGCTCCCCTGGGGGGATGAGTGGAACCGGGGAGCTGTTTTTT. Its translation is CASSSPGGMSGTGELFF.